The clone carrying this TCR beta chain was observed a few times. Antigen specificity is unknown. Sequencing targeted expressed TCRB transcripts, as all isolated RNA had been reverse transcribed. The table came from immunoSEQ multiplex PCR; TCRdb's copy has only in-frame clones and leaves some out. Of 100,000 to 150,000 clones listed, around 16% are singletons. This entry comes from a study of beta chain features in type 1 diabetes. Study-level results: There was no resolution here of whether HLA type influences TCRB rearrangement. TCRB CDR3 length was moderately but significantly reduced in all four CD4+ subsets of Type 1 diabetes patients. A PCR bias possibly favoring shorter templates would apply equally to patients and controls. Patients showed naive, central memory and Treg TCRB repertoires that appeared more similar than those of healthy donors.

Naive, central memory, regulatory and stem cell-like memory cells within the CD4+ compartment were sorted using CD45RO/CCR7/CD25/CD127/CD95/CD27. The CDR3 has 15 amino acids. The V segment lost 4 bases and the J segment 0 bases; nucleotides outside the gene matches: 3. Germline lookup yields CDR1 KGHSH and CDR2 LQKENI. This TCR was sampled from a man aged 18 to 30 with type 1 diabetes. Input material: central memory CD4+ T cells from blood. The J gene is TRBJ2-5, the V gene TRBV18, with TRBD1 matching 9 bases. CDR3 sequence reads: CASSRWTGDQETQYF. In nucleotides, the CDR3 is TGTGCCAGCTCACGATGGACAGGGGACCAAGAGACCCAGTACTTC.